Following are 17 T cell receptor beta chains from one sample sequenced in a study of blood T cell repertoires in COVID-19. Measured with immunoSEQ multiplex PCR; TCRdb has only the in-frame clones, and not every one. The repertoire holds tens of thousands of clones, roughly 88% seen once, with less than 0.6% in the top ten. The sequencing sample was made of peripheral blood. The source is a man aged 45-65 years with COVID-19, enrolled during active disease.

This chain uses TRBV2 with TRBJ1-5; D possibly corresponds to TRBD1 (6 bases). Germline V gives CDR1 SNHLY, CDR2 FYNNEI. Between the trimmed V and J ends, which lost 7 bases and 5 bases, there was a span of 15 bases. The CDR3 loop spans 14 amino acids. The CDR3 DNA reads as TGTGCCAGCAAGTCGCGGTCAGGGGATCAGCCCCAGCATTTT. The encoded protein is CASKSRSGDQPQHF.

The CDR3 spells CASSLKQGFYEQYF. CDR3 nucleotide sequence: TGCGCCAGCAGCTTGAAACAGGGTTTCTACGAGCAGTACTTC. The chain recombines TRBV5-1 with TRBJ2-7; perhaps TRBD1 as D (6 bases). The CDR3 length is 14 residues. Trimming removed 1 base from V and 3 bases from J, with 11 bases in between. The germline V gene encodes CDR1 SGHRS and CDR2 YFSETQ. The full variable domain, rest sourced from reference TRBV5-1 and TRBJ2-7, is KAGVTQTPRYLIKTRGQQVTLSCSPISGHRSVSWYQQTPGQGLQFLFEYFSETQRNKGNFPGRFSGRQFSNSRSEMNVSTLELGDSALYLCASSLKQGFYEQYFGPGTRLTVT.

The chain recombines TRBV12-3 or TRBV12-4 with TRBJ1-5; TRBD1 is a possible D gene (5 bases). The V end lost 3 bases, the J end lost 3 bases, and 6 bases lay between the germline ends. The CDR3 extends over 13 amino acids. The chain's CDR3 is CASSLTVNQPQHF. The CDR3, as DNA: TGTGCCAGCAGTTTGACAGTCAATCAGCCCCAGCATTTT.

This CDR3 is CASSFDGTSGYNEQFF. The CDR3 DNA follows: TGCGCCAGCAGTTTCGACGGGACTAGCGGATACAATGAGCAGTTCTTC. The chain employs TRBV5-1 and TRBJ2-1, with 11 bases lining up with TRBD2. The CDR3 extends over 16 amino acids. V dropped 5 bases and J dropped 4; count of bases not matched to a gene: 8. Germline CDR1 reads SGHRS; CDR2 reads YFSETQ. Full variable domain (remainder filled in from reference TRBV5-1 and TRBJ2-1): KAGVTQTPRYLIKTRGQQVTLSCSPISGHRSVSWYQQTPGQGLQFLFEYFSETQRNKGNFPGRFSGRQFSNSRSEMNVSTLELGDSALYLCASSFDGTSGYNEQFFGPGTRLTVL.

The chain employs TRBV11-2 and TRBJ2-1, with 8 bases lining up with TRBD2. Germline CDR1 SGHAT, CDR2 FQNNGV. The length of the CDR3 is 14 residues. Trimming took 5 bases from V and 7 from J; bases not matched to a gene: 7. The CDR3 is CASSQAGVVNEQFF. The CDR3, as DNA: TGTGCCAGCAGCCAAGCGGGAGTAGTGAATGAGCAGTTCTTC.

V gene TRBV7-2 combines with J gene TRBJ2-7; D uncertain. The CDR3 length is 12 residues. Germline CDR1 is SGHTA and CDR2 is FQGNSA. V was trimmed by 5 bases and J by 3 bases, leaving 8 bases between them. The chain's CDR3 is CASSPGNYEQYF. The CDR3 coding sequence is TGTGCCAGCAGCCCGGGTAACTACGAGCAGTACTTC.

The rearrangement links TRBV7-2 to TRBJ2-2, with D perhaps matching TRBD1 (7 bases). Germline CDR1 is SGHTA and CDR2 is FQGNSA. Between the trimmed V and J ends, which lost 4 bases and 2 bases, there was a span of 20 bases. The CDR3 is 18 residues long. The CDR3: CASSYPEGGGLNTGELFF. DNA for the CDR3: TGTGCCAGCAGCTACCCGGAAGGAGGGGGCCTTAACACCGGGGAGCTGTTTTTT.

V gene TRBV7-2 combines with J gene TRBJ2-3, with D hard to call. The CDR3 has 14 amino acids. Germline-derived CDR1 and CDR2 are SGHTA and FQGNSA. V was pared by 2 bases and J by 6 bases, with 12 bases between. The CDR3 DNA reads TGTGCCAGCAGCTTAATGCTGGAGAGCGATACGCAGTATTTT. It specifies CASSLMLESDTQYF.

This clone appeared a single time. The chain carries TRBV28 and TRBJ1-1; D is ambiguous. V lost 5 bases and J 7 bases, leaving 14 bases between the germline ends. CDR3 length: 13 residues. CDR1 is MDHEN, CDR2 SYDVKM, per germline. The CDR3 region is CASSLAEAYEAFF. DNA of the CDR3: TGTGCCAGCAGTCTTGCGGAGGCTTATGAAGCTTTCTTT. Full variable domain (missing parts from reference TRBV28 and TRBJ1-1): DVKVTQSSRYLVKRTGEKVFLECVQDMDHENMFWYRQDPGLGLRLIYFSYDVKMKEKGDIPEGYSVSREKKERFSLILESASTNQTSMYLCASSLAEAYEAFFGQGTRLTVV.

The rearrangement joins TRBV7-8 to TRBJ2-5, with 11 bases fitting TRBD2. The germline CDR1 and CDR2 sequences are SGHVS and FQNEAQ. V was clipped by 8 bases and J by 3 bases; unmatched bases: 8. The CDR3 is 15 amino acids. CDR3 protein: CASCRYSGREETQYF. The CDR3 coding sequence is TGTGCCAGCTGCAGATATAGCGGGAGGGAAGAGACCCAGTACTTC.

The gene calls are TRBV19 and TRBJ2-3, with 7 positions matching TRBD2. Germline V lookup: CDR1 LNHDA, CDR2 SQIVND (reference sequence). The V segment lost 3 bases and the J segment 1 base; nucleotides outside the gene matches: 4. There are 15 residues in the CDR3. DNA for the CDR3: TGTGCCAGTAGTATTGGGAGGGAACGCACAGATACGCAGTATTTT. It is translated as CASSIGRERTDTQYF.

This clone was picked up one time. The chain is built from TRBV5-5 and TRBJ1-1; D unclear. The germline V and J ends were trimmed by 0 bases and 0 bases, with 9 bases remaining between them. This CDR3 is 15 amino acids long. The germline V gene has CDR1 SGHKS and CDR2 YYEKEE (reference sequence). The CDR3 reads CASSLEWSVNTEAFF. The CDR3 DNA follows: TGTGCCAGCAGCTTGGAGTGGTCAGTGAACACTGAAGCTTTCTTT. Full variable domain (remainder filled in from reference TRBV5-5 and TRBJ1-1): DAGVTQSPTHLIKTRGQQVTLRCSPISGHKSVSWYQQVLGQGPQFIFQYYEKEERGRGNFPDRFSARQFPNYSSELNVNALLLGDSALYLCASSLEWSVNTEAFFGQGTRLTVV.

This rearrangement joins TRBV9 to TRBJ2-1, with 13 bases identical to TRBD2. V shed 2 bases, J shed 8 bases, and the junction held 10 bases outside the gene matches. CDR1 is SGDLS and CDR2 is YYNGEE in the germline V gene. There are 17 residues in the CDR3. The CDR3 region has the DNA TGTGCCAGCAGCGTTACCCCGGGAACTAGCGGGAGGGATGAGCAGTTCTTC. Protein product: CASSVTPGTSGRDEQFF.

V gene TRBV5-6 combines with J gene TRBJ2-1, with TRBD1 matching 7 bases. The length of the CDR3 is 18 residues. The germline V gene has CDR1 SGHDT and CDR2 YYEEEE. Losses at the gene ends were 3 bases for V and 5 bases for J; bases not matched to a gene: 17. CDR3 in amino acids: CASSSRGRRTPPDNEQFF. DNA of the CDR3: TGTGCCAGCAGCTCGAGGGGGCGGCGGACACCTCCGGACAATGAGCAGTTCTTC.

The chain links TRBV6-6 to TRBJ1-5; no firm D call. V lost 7 bases to trimming and J lost 3 bases, with 13 bases between them. This CDR3 contains 14 residues. Looked up from germline, CDR1 is MNHNY and CDR2 is SVGAGI (reference sequence). For the CDR3, the DNA is TGTGCCAGCACCGCTATTGCCAACAATCAGCCCCAGCATTTT. It is translated as CASTAIANNQPQHF.

The chain carries TRBV28 and TRBJ1-2, with D hard to call. V shed 3 bases and J shed 8 bases, with 10 bases lying between them. Germline lookup yields CDR1 MDHEN and CDR2 SYDVKM. The CDR3 spans 12 residues. The CDR3 region is CASSFGVGGYTF. CDR3 nucleotide sequence: TGTGCCAGCAGTTTCGGGGTAGGGGGCTACACCTTC.

V is TRBV18 and J is TRBJ1-1, with unresolved D. The CDR3 runs 14 residues. The germline V and J ends were trimmed by 6 bases and 4 bases, with 15 bases remaining between them. Per the germline V gene, CDR1 is KGHSH and CDR2 is LQKENI. The CDR3 protein is CASSPLGDITEAFF. The DNA of the CDR3 is TGTGCCAGCTCCCCATTGGGAGACATCACTGAAGCTTTCTTT.